The source of this TCR beta chain is a study of graft-versus-host responses after intestinal transplantation. For the study at large: After anti-thymocyte globulin induction, recipients took tacrolimus and steroids for three to four years.

Comments on this clone: Antigen: not known.

Study findings and constraints: Across patients carrying graft-donor T cell macrochimerism, allografts held high graft-versus-host to host-versus-graft clonal ratios. Some GvH clones were seen earlier in gut or blood, suggesting intestinal origin.

Produced via immunoSEQ multiplex PCR; TCRdb's table is partial and in-frame only. The sample comprises 90,000 to 150,000 clones, approximately 95% of which are singletons, and over 2.5% rests with the top ten. The CDR3 is made up of 14 amino acids. Between the trimmed V and J ends, which lost 2 bases and 7 bases, there was a span of 15 bases. Germline V gene sequence: CDR1 MDHEN, CDR2 SYDVKM. The rearrangement uses TRBV28 and TRBJ2-7; tentative D call: TRBD1 (5 bases). The input for sequencing was unstimulated CD8+ T cells sorted from spleen or lymph node cells, taken before intestinal transplant. This clonotype was obtained from a human donor who received an intestinal transplant. The CDR3 protein is CASSLPLPRGEQYF. The CDR3 DNA sequence: TGTGCCAGCAGTTTACCCTTGCCTAGGGGTGAGCAGTACTTC.